This entry is about one T cell receptor beta chain. The data originate from a study of blood T cell repertoires in COVID-19. The CDR3 covers 17 residues. With V trimmed by 1 base and J by 0 bases, 3 bases remained unmatched. Germline CDR1 SGHTA, CDR2 FQGTGA. Only in-frame clones appear in the TCRdb table, and some are missing; sequencing was by immunoSEQ multiplex PCR. The sample has approximately 360,000 clones, 90% seen once; the top ten hold 6% to 7.5%. Sample: peripheral blood. The TCR was taken from a man aged 18-30 years with active or convalescent COVID-19. The chain couples TRBV7-3 to TRBJ2-3; 11 nucleotides line up with TRBD2. CDR3 protein: CASSLIGTSGSTDTQYF. The CDR3 nucleotides read TGTGCCAGCAGCTTAATAGGGACTAGCGGCAGCACAGATACGCAGTATTTT.